The T cell receptor (beta chain) under discussion was sequenced for a study of cytomegalovirus exposure and HLA in healthy donors. Germline CDR1 and CDR2: KGHSH and LQKENI. The CDR3 is 16 residues long. The V end lost 3 bases, the J end lost 7 bases, and 19 bases lay between the germline ends. The PCR contained 60 Vbeta and 13 Jbeta primers. The assay was immunoSEQ multiplex PCR, and TCRdb's table has in-frame clones only and misses some. Here the sample spans approximately 220,000 clones, more than 65% being singletons. Note on this clone: Antigen unknown.

General study results and limits: 150 or so TCR beta chains were listed as cytomegalovirus-associated. There was a cluster of highly shared sequence variants that was likely a sequencing artifact.

The sample was PBMCs. The source is a man younger than 35 in good health and CMV-seronegative. The chain links TRBV18 to TRBJ2-1; a weak D match, TRBD2 (6 bases). The CDR3 DNA follows: TGTGCCAGCTCACCCCCCATTGGAGGGTTAGCGAATGAGCAGTTCTTC. As protein: CASSPPIGGLANEQFF.